The present TCR beta chain was sequenced within a study of regulatory T cells in long-lasting Graves disease. Study summary: With positive TSH receptor antibodies and over 5 years of antithyroid drugs, Graves' disease was considered persistent. Findings and caveats of the study: TRBV28, TRBJ1-2 and TRBJ2-5 were segments that persistent disease favored. Lower TCR diversity was seen in persistent Graves' patients than in newly diagnosed ones.

The germline CDR1 and CDR2 sequences are LNHNV and YYDKDF (reference sequence). This CDR3 is built from 15 residues. The V end lost 2 bases, the J end lost 3 bases, and 13 bases lay between the germline ends. In building TCR beta libraries, iRepertoire HTBI primers were used together with Arm-PCR of CDR3 regions. Under the authors' procedure: Taken together, the samples had roughly 56 TRBV and 13 to 15 TRBJ segments identified. TCRdb recomputed calls from the multiplex PCR reads with MiXCR, one row per CDR3 protein. Here the V and J calls rest on TCRdb's processing, not on the authors' analysis. The table lists 400,000 to 450,000 distinct CDR3 sequences, 20% to 30% of them singletons, with roughly 26% in the top ten. As to time point: persistent/refractory GD, antithyroid drugs over 5 years with positive TRAb. Extracted PBMC RNA gave rise to the TCR library. The sample holds a few counts of this clonotype. Antigen specificity is unknown.

This chain joins TRBV15 and TRBJ2-5, with TRBD2 as a possible D gene (5 bases). This TCR derives from a female donor with Graves disease. Sample: peripheral blood mononuclear cells (PBMCs), taken when the disease was refractory, from a patient treated with antithyroid drugs. CDR3 region: CATSRRLVGKETQYF. CDR3 nucleotides: TGTGCCACCAGCAGAAGATTAGTCGGGAAAGAGACCCAGTACTTC. The variable domain in full, completed from reference TRBV15 and TRBJ2-5, reads DAMVIQNPRYQVTQFGKPVTLSCSQTLNHNVMYWYQQKSSQAPKLLFHYYDKDFNNEADTPDNFQSRRPNTSFCFLDIRSPGLGDTAMYLCATSRRLVGKETQYFGPGTRLLVL.